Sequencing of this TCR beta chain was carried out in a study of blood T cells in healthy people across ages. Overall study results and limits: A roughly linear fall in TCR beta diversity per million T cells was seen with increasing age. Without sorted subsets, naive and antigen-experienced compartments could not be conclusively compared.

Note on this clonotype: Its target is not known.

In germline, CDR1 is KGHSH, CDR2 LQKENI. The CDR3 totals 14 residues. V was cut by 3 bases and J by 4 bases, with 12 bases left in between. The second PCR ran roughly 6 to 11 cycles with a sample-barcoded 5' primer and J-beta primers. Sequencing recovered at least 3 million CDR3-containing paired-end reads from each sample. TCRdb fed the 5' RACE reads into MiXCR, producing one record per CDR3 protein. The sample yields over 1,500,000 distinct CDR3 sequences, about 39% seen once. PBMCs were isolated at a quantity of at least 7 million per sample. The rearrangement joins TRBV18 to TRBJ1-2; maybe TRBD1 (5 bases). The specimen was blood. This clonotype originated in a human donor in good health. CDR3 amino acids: CASSPRGEAYGYTF. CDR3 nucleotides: TGTGCCAGCTCACCGAGGGGTGAGGCCTATGGCTACACCTTC.